A selection of T cell receptor beta chains follows, all from one sample in a study of T cell repertoires in cytomegalovirus infection. TCRdb reprocessed the reads via MiXCR and lists one record per CDR3 protein. The data show about 490,000 distinct CDR3 sequences, approximately 10% seen once. The source material was PBMCs. The receptors originated from a human donor in good health (CMV status not recorded). Some clones in this sample may be carry-over from other donors' samples. CDR3s include the opening cysteine and the closing phenylalanine or tryptophan. Fields, in order: clone size, D gene, V gene, J gene, CDR3 protein, CDR3 DNA. A D gene is named only where the DNA matches it firmly. Rows give clone size only sometimes, using once, few, many, or a class for an expanded clone.

clone size: few; D gene: -; V gene: TRBV10-3; J gene: TRBJ2-2; CDR3 protein: CAIRGGTGELFF; CDR3 DNA: TGTGCCATCAGGGGGGGCACCGGGGAGCTGTTTTTT
clone size: many; D gene: TRBD1; V gene: TRBV28; J gene: TRBJ1-5; CDR3 protein: CASRTGPSNQPQHF; CDR3 DNA: TGTGCCAGCAGGACAGGGCCTAGCAATCAGCCCCAGCATTTT
clone size: -; D gene: -; V gene: TRBV11-2; J gene: TRBJ2-3; CDR3 protein: CASSLARGATDTQYF; CDR3 DNA: TGTGCCAGCAGCTTAGCAAGGGGGGCCACAGATACGCAGTATTTT
clone size: many; D gene: TRBD1; V gene: TRBV7-9; J gene: TRBJ1-2; CDR3 protein: CASSPLDRERRNYGYTF; CDR3 DNA: TGTGCCAGCAGCCCGCTCGACAGGGAGAGGAGGAACTATGGCTACACCTTC
clone size: many; D gene: -; V gene: TRBV19; J gene: TRBJ2-2; CDR3 protein: CASSIDRVRDTGELFF; CDR3 DNA: TGTGCCAGTAGTATAGACAGGGTGCGAGACACCGGGGAGCTGTTTTTT
clone size: many; D gene: -; V gene: TRBV6-4; J gene: TRBJ1-1; CDR3 protein: CASSGEVGSQAFF; CDR3 DNA: TGTGCCAGCAGTGGCGAAGTGGGCAGTCAAGCTTTCTTT
clone size: many; D gene: -; V gene: TRBV15; J gene: TRBJ1-5; CDR3 protein: CATSRDTRASNQPQHF; CDR3 DNA: TGTGCCACCAGCAGAGATACAAGGGCCAGCAATCAGCCCCAGCATTTT
clone size: many; D gene: TRBD1; V gene: TRBV20-1; J gene: TRBJ2-5; CDR3 protein: CSARLTGRLETQYF; CDR3 DNA: TGCAGTGCTAGGTTGACAGGGCGGTTGGAGACCCAGTACTTC
clone size: many; D gene: -; V gene: TRBV29-1; J gene: TRBJ2-1; CDR3 protein: CSVPPEGLSYNEQFF; CDR3 DNA: TGCAGCGTTCCCCCAGAGGGACTCTCCTACAATGAGCAGTTCTTC
clone size: once; D gene: -; V gene: TRBV20-1; J gene: TRBJ1-5; CDR3 protein: CSARLKGRGGQPQHF; CDR3 DNA: TGCAGTGCTAGACTCAAGGGTCGGGGAGGTCAGCCCCAGCATTTT
clone size: many; D gene: -; V gene: TRBV7-3; J gene: TRBJ1-1; CDR3 protein: CASRPNRESTEAFF; CDR3 DNA: TGTGCCAGCAGACCTAACAGGGAATCCACTGAAGCTTTCTTT
clone size: many; D gene: -; V gene: TRBV5-6; J gene: TRBJ1-5; CDR3 protein: CASSRAGPASNQPQHF; CDR3 DNA: TGTGCCAGCAGCCGGGCGGGCCCCGCGAGCAATCAGCCCCAGCATTTT
clone size: many; D gene: TRBD2; V gene: TRBV20-1; J gene: TRBJ2-1; CDR3 protein: CSALLAGGPYNEQFF; CDR3 DNA: TGCAGTGCTCTATTAGCGGGGGGGCCCTACAATGAGCAGTTCTTC
clone size: -; D gene: TRBD2; V gene: TRBV9; J gene: TRBJ2-2; CDR3 protein: CASSPWTSGPTGELLF; CDR3 DNA: TGTGCCAGCAGCCCTTGGACTAGCGGACCCACCGGGGAGCTGTTATTT
clone size: -; D gene: -; V gene: TRBV20-1; J gene: TRBJ2-3; CDR3 protein: CSARGPISTDTQYF; CDR3 DNA: TGCAGTGCTAGAGGGCCCATTAGCACAGATACGCAGTATTTT
clone size: many; D gene: -; V gene: TRBV7-9; J gene: TRBJ1-1; CDR3 protein: CASSLIRGMGFGAFF; CDR3 DNA: TGTGCCAGCAGCTTAATCAGGGGTATGGGTTTTGGAGCTTTCTTT
clone size: -; D gene: -; V gene: TRBV13; J gene: TRBJ2-7; CDR3 protein: CASSYRDGTYEQYF; CDR3 DNA: TGTGCCAGCAGCTACCGGGACGGGACCTACGAGCAGTACTTC
clone size: few; D gene: TRBD2; V gene: TRBV5-6; J gene: TRBJ2-5; CDR3 protein: CASSLWTSVSETQYF; CDR3 DNA: TGTGCCAGCAGCCTCTGGACTAGCGTAAGCGAGACCCAGTACTTC
clone size: many; D gene: TRBD2; V gene: TRBV29-1; J gene: TRBJ2-3; CDR3 protein: CSVNRAGVRTDTQYF; CDR3 DNA: TGCAGCGTTAACAGAGCGGGAGTTAGAACAGATACGCAGTATTTT
clone size: -; D gene: TRBD2; V gene: TRBV5-1; J gene: TRBJ2-1; CDR3 protein: CASSLAGLASYNEQFF; CDR3 DNA: TGCGCCAGCAGCTTGGCCGGACTAGCGTCCTACAATGAGCAGTTCTTC
clone size: many; D gene: -; V gene: TRBV10-3; J gene: TRBJ2-2; CDR3 protein: CAISEEGRENTGELFF; CDR3 DNA: TGTGCCATCAGTGAAGAAGGCAGGGAGAACACCGGGGAGCTGTTTTTT
clone size: -; D gene: -; V gene: TRBV2; J gene: TRBJ2-7; CDR3 protein: CASSGTNYEQYF; CDR3 DNA: TGTGCCAGCAGCGGGACCAACTACGAGCAGTACTTC
clone size: many; D gene: -; V gene: TRBV4-2; J gene: TRBJ2-3; CDR3 protein: CASSQQPRRGRGTDTQYF; CDR3 DNA: TGTGCCAGCAGCCAGCAGCCAAGGAGGGGCCGCGGGACGGATACGCAGTATTTT
clone size: many; D gene: -; V gene: TRBV7-6; J gene: TRBJ1-2; CDR3 protein: CASSLASGEAYGYTF; CDR3 DNA: TGTGCCAGCAGCTTAGCAAGCGGGGAGGCCTATGGCTACACCTTC
clone size: many; D gene: TRBD1; V gene: TRBV11-2; J gene: TRBJ1-1; CDR3 protein: CASSLWTGPRMNTEAFF; CDR3 DNA: TGTGCCAGCAGCCTATGGACAGGGCCTAGGATGAACACTGAAGCTTTCTTT
clone size: -; D gene: -; V gene: TRBV9; J gene: TRBJ1-1; CDR3 protein: CASSVATMNTEAFF; CDR3 DNA: TGTGCCAGCAGCGTAGCTACCATGAACACTGAAGCTTTCTTT
clone size: many; D gene: TRBD1; V gene: TRBV11-2; J gene: TRBJ2-1; CDR3 protein: CASSSTGGTYNEQFF; CDR3 DNA: TGTGCCAGCAGTTCTACAGGGGGGACCTACAATGAGCAGTTCTTC
clone size: many; D gene: -; V gene: TRBV10-3; J gene: TRBJ1-2; CDR3 protein: CAITVGRGYGYTF; CDR3 DNA: TGTGCCATCACTGTGGGGCGAGGCTATGGCTACACCTTC
clone size: many; D gene: -; V gene: TRBV30; J gene: TRBJ2-3; CDR3 protein: CAWRGGTATDTQYF; CDR3 DNA: TGTGCCTGGAGGGGCGGCACGGCCACAGATACGCAGTATTTT
clone size: many; D gene: TRBD2; V gene: TRBV12-5; J gene: TRBJ2-3; CDR3 protein: CASGLGLASTDTQYF; CDR3 DNA: TGTGCTAGTGGTTTGGGACTAGCAAGCACAGATACGCAGTATTTT
clone size: few; D gene: -; V gene: TRBV7-9; J gene: TRBJ2-1; CDR3 protein: CASSLRRDVTYNEQFF; CDR3 DNA: TGTGCCAGCAGCTTGCGACGGGACGTTACCTACAATGAGCAGTTCTTC
clone size: few; D gene: TRBD2; V gene: TRBV28; J gene: TRBJ2-7; CDR3 protein: CASTLSGSGSEQYF; CDR3 DNA: TGTGCCAGCACCCTTAGCGGGAGTGGTAGCGAGCAGTACTTC
clone size: many; D gene: TRBD1; V gene: TRBV12-5; J gene: TRBJ1-5; CDR3 protein: CASGHGQAAGQPQHF; CDR3 DNA: TGTGCTAGTGGTCATGGACAGGCCGCCGGGCAGCCCCAGCATTTT
clone size: many; D gene: TRBD1; V gene: TRBV11-2; J gene: TRBJ2-7; CDR3 protein: CASSLRRDRGSYEQYF; CDR3 DNA: TGTGCCAGCAGCTTGCGCCGAGACAGGGGCTCCTACGAGCAGTACTTC
clone size: many; D gene: -; V gene: TRBV7-9; J gene: TRBJ2-1; CDR3 protein: CASSLSIAGDVYNEQFF; CDR3 DNA: TGTGCCAGCAGCCTTTCTATCGCAGGGGACGTCTACAATGAGCAGTTCTTC
clone size: many; D gene: TRBD1; V gene: TRBV18; J gene: TRBJ2-6; CDR3 protein: CASSQDRAGANVLTF; CDR3 DNA: TGTGCCAGCTCCCAGGACAGGGCTGGGGCCAACGTCCTGACTTTC
clone size: many; D gene: -; V gene: TRBV24-1; J gene: TRBJ1-2; CDR3 protein: CATRDSGGDGYTF; CDR3 DNA: TGTGCCACCAGGGACAGTGGGGGAGATGGCTACACCTTC
clone size: many; D gene: -; V gene: TRBV7-3; J gene: TRBJ1-1; CDR3 protein: CASSLKGGTNTEAFF; CDR3 DNA: TGTGCCAGCAGCTTAAAGGGGGGCACGAACACTGAAGCTTTCTTT
clone size: -; D gene: TRBD1; V gene: TRBV7-3; J gene: TRBJ2-7; CDR3 protein: CASSQGQGVIYEQYF; CDR3 DNA: TGTGCCAGCAGCCAGGGACAGGGAGTGATCTACGAGCAGTACTTC
clone size: -; D gene: -; V gene: TRBV7-9; J gene: TRBJ2-7; CDR3 protein: CASSRWEESYEQYF; CDR3 DNA: TGTGCCAGCAGCCGTTGGGAAGAGAGCTACGAGCAGTACTTC
clone size: many; D gene: TRBD1; V gene: TRBV7-8; J gene: TRBJ1-2; CDR3 protein: CASSLDAGQGRGGYTF; CDR3 DNA: TGTGCCAGCAGCTTAGATGCCGGACAGGGGCGGGGCGGCTACACCTTC
clone size: -; D gene: -; V gene: TRBV2; J gene: TRBJ2-1; CDR3 protein: CASSAVRRDDEQFF; CDR3 DNA: TGTGCCAGCAGCGCGGTTCGGCGGGACGATGAGCAGTTCTTC
clone size: many; D gene: -; V gene: TRBV5-1; J gene: TRBJ1-1; CDR3 protein: CASSLALGDTEAFF; CDR3 DNA: TGCGCCAGCAGCTTGGCCTTGGGGGACACTGAAGCTTTCTTT
clone size: many; D gene: -; V gene: TRBV6-1; J gene: TRBJ1-5; CDR3 protein: CASSENLQPQHF; CDR3 DNA: TGTGCCAGCAGTGAGAATTTACAGCCCCAGCATTTT
clone size: many; D gene: TRBD1; V gene: TRBV20-1; J gene: TRBJ1-4; CDR3 protein: CSVIDRGHDEKLFF; CDR3 DNA: TGCAGTGTTATAGACAGGGGTCATGATGAAAAACTGTTTTTT
clone size: -; D gene: -; V gene: TRBV9; J gene: TRBJ2-4; CDR3 protein: CASSVGGTRNIQYF; CDR3 DNA: TGTGCCAGCAGCGTAGGGGGCACAAGAAACATTCAGTACTTC
clone size: many; D gene: -; V gene: TRBV7-2; J gene: TRBJ1-5; CDR3 protein: CASSLHGQPQHF; CDR3 DNA: TGTGCCAGCAGCTTACATGGGCAGCCCCAGCATTTT
clone size: -; D gene: -; V gene: TRBV2; J gene: TRBJ2-7; CDR3 protein: CASSEERLSYEQYF; CDR3 DNA: TGTGCCAGCAGTGAAGAACGTCTCTCCTACGAGCAGTACTTC
clone size: many; D gene: -; V gene: TRBV4-2; J gene: TRBJ2-5; CDR3 protein: CASSPSFVEETQYF; CDR3 DNA: TGTGCCAGCAGCCCGTCCTTCGTAGAAGAGACCCAGTACTTC